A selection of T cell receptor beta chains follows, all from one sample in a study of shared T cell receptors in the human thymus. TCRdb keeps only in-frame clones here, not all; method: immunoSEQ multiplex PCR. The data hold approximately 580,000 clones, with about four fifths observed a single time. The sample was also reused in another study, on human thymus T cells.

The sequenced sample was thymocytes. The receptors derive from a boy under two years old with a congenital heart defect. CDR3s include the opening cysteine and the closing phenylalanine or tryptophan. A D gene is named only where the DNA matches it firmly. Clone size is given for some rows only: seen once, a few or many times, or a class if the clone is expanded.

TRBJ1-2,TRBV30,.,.,TGTGCCTCGAAAGGGGCGCAGGGGAAAGCCGGCTATGGCTACACCTTC,CASKGAQGKAGYGYTF
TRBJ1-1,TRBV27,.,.,TGTGCCAGTGGCGGGATAACTGAAGCTTTCTTT,CASGGITEAFF
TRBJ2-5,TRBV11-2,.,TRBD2,TGTGCCAGCAGCGGCTTGAGACTAGCGCGACAAGAGACCCAGTACTTC,CASSGLRLARQETQYF
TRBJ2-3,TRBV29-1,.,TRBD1,TGCAGCGTTGAAGATCGTAGCGACAGGGGGTATACGCAGTATTTT,CSVEDRSDRGYTQYF
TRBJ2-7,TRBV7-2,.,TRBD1,TGTGCCAGCAGCCCAGGGACAGAGATGTCCTACGAGCAGTACTTC,CASSPGTEMSYEQYF
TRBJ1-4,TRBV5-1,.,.,TGCGCCAGCAGCTTGGGGTTCCCTGGGGCATTAACTAATGAAAAACTGTTTTTT,CASSLGFPGALTNEKLFF
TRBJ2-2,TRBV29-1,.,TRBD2,TGCAGCGTTGAAGGGAGGATAGCGGGAGGTTGGGGCGGGGAGCTGTTTTTT,CSVEGRIAGGWGGELFF
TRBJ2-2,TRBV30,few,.,TGTGCCTGGGGGGGCGCCGCCGGGGAGCTGTTTTTT,CAWGGAAGELFF
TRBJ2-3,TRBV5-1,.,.,TGCGCCAGCAGGGGAGGCAGCATAAGCACAGATACGCAGTATTTT,CASRGGSISTDTQYF
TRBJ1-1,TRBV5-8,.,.,TGTGCCAGCTCATACGCAGGGATCAACACTGAAGCTTTCTTT,CASSYAGINTEAFF